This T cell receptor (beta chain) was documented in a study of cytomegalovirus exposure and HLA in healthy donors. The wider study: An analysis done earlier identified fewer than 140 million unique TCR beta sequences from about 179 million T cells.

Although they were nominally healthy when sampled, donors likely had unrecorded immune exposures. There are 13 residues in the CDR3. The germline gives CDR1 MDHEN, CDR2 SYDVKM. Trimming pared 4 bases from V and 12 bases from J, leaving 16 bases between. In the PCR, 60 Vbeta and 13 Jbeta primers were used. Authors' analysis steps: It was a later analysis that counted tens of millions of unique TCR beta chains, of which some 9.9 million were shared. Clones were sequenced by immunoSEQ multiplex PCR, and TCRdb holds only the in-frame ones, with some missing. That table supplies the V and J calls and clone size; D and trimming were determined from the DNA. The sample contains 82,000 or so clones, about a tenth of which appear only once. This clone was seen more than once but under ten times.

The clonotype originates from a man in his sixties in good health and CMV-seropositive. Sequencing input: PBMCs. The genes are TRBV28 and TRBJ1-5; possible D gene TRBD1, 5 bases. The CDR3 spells CASSSYSGGIQHF. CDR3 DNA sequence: TGTGCCAGCAGTTCATATTCGGGGGGAATCCAGCATTTT.